One sample yielded the 15 T cell receptor beta chains listed below, sequenced in a study of human thymus T cells. Sequenced by immunoSEQ multiplex PCR; TCRdb stores in-frame clones only, minus some. The sample shows around 70,000 clones, 85% to 95% of them seen only once. In corrective heart surgery, resections were taken, and these provided the thymus tissue. Sequencing was carried out using thymus tissue. The origin of the receptors is a girl less than two years old with a congenital heart defect but otherwise immunologically healthy.

The chain combines TRBV14 with TRBJ2-1; 7 bases map to TRBD2. CDR3 size: 16 residues. V lost 1 base, J lost 3 bases, and 6 bases stayed unmatched. Per germline, CDR1 SGHDN and CDR2 FVKESK. The CDR3 is CASSQVREIDYNEQFF. The CDR3, as DNA: TGTGCCAGCAGCCAAGTGCGGGAGATCGACTACAATGAGCAGTTCTTC.

The V call is TRBV28, the J call TRBJ1-2; D is unclear. The V end was cut by 1 base, the J end by 6 bases, with 24 bases between. The CDR3 loop spans 18 amino acids. Germline values: CDR1 MDHEN, CDR2 SYDVKM. The CDR3 region has the DNA TGTGCCAGCAGTTTATCCACTTCACGATACATAGATACTCATGGCTACACCTTC. Translation gives CASSLSTSRYIDTHGYTF.

V and J are TRBV14 and TRBJ1-2; no clear D. In germline, CDR1 is SGHDN, CDR2 FVKESK. The CDR3 totals 16 residues. V lost 0 bases to trimming and J lost 4 bases, with 15 bases between them. CDR3 sequence (DNA): TGTGCCAGCAGCCAAGAGCAACGGGTGGAGGTCTATGGCTACACCTTC. This gives the protein CASSQEQRVEVYGYTF.

This sequence joins TRBV13 and TRBJ1-2, with D unresolved. This CDR3 contains 12 residues. The ends were cut back, 8 bases at V and 6 bases at J, with 13 bases in the middle. The germline CDR1 and CDR2 sequences are PRHDT and FYEKMQ (reference sequence). This CDR3 reads CASLDPLNGYTF. As DNA, the CDR3 is TGTGCCAGCCTGGACCCTCTGAATGGCTACACCTTC.

This clone occurred once. The V gene is TRBV10-3, the J gene TRBJ2-1, with D tentatively TRBD2 (6 bases). CDR1 ENHRY and CDR2 SYGVKD come from the germline V gene. This CDR3 contains 15 residues. V gave up 3 bases and J gave up 8 bases, with 17 bases separating them. CDR3 coding DNA: TGTGCCATCAGTGACTGGGCGGGAAAGGTCGATGAGCAGTTCTTC. It yields the protein CAISDWAGKVDEQFF.

The V and J genes are TRBV9 and TRBJ2-1; 11 positions match TRBD2. Trimming at V came to 4 bases and at J to 8 bases, leaving 11 bases not matched to a gene. The CDR3 length is 16 residues. Germline CDR1 is SGDLS and CDR2 is YYNGEE. The CDR3 sequence: CASSFCSGRAGDEQFF. Here the CDR3 DNA reads TGTGCCAGCAGCTTCTGTAGCGGGAGGGCCGGGGATGAGCAGTTCTTC.

Note on this clone: Additional DNA sequences in this sample encode the identical CDR3. This rearrangement joins TRBV5-4 to TRBJ2-5; no clear D. The CDR3 runs 11 residues. CDR1 is SGHNT and CDR2 is YYREEE in the germline V gene (reference sequence). Deletions cut 2 bases from V and 3 bases from J, with 2 bases between. The CDR3 loop is CASSFKETQYF. For the CDR3, the DNA is TGTGCCAGCAGCTTTAAAGAGACCCAGTACTTC.

V gene TRBV9 combines with J gene TRBJ2-6, with 8 bases matching TRBD2. In germline, CDR1 is SGDLS, CDR2 YYNGEE. The CDR3 length is 17 residues. J gave up 1 base and V 2 bases, and 5 bases lay outside the gene matches. Here the CDR3 DNA reads TGTGCCAGCAGCGTGACGGGAGGGCCTTCTGGGGCCAACGTCCTGACTTTC. It is translated as CASSVTGGPSGANVLTF.

The J gene is TRBJ2-7, the V gene TRBV11-2; 7 positions match TRBD2. In germline, CDR1 is SGHAT, CDR2 FQNNGV. With 5 bases clipped from V and 5 bases from J, the junction kept 12 bases outside the gene matches. The CDR3 has 15 residues. The CDR3 loop reads CASSHSEYAGDEQYF. The CDR3 DNA reads TGTGCCAGCAGCCATTCCGAGTACGCGGGGGACGAGCAGTACTTC. The whole variable domain, filled in from reference TRBV11-2 and TRBJ2-7, reads EAGVAQSPRYKIIEKRQSVAFWCNPISGHATLYWYQQILGQGPKLLIQFQNNGVVDDSQLPKDRFSAERLKGVDSTLKIQPAKLEDSAVYLCASSHSEYAGDEQYFGPGTRLTVT.

The chain carries TRBV19 and TRBJ1-5; 8 bases are a match to TRBD1. Germline-derived CDR1 and CDR2 are LNHDA and SQIVND (reference sequence). The CDR3 contains 20 residues. Trimming at V came to 5 bases and at J to 0 bases, leaving 18 bases not matched to a gene. This CDR3 reads CASSPSPGEGTGNSNQPQHF. In DNA form, the CDR3 reads TGTGCCAGTAGTCCCTCGCCCGGAGAAGGGACAGGTAATAGCAATCAGCCCCAGCATTTT.

This clone showed up just once. The chain recombines TRBV7-9 with TRBJ2-6; 10 nucleotides match TRBD1. The CDR3 is 19 amino acids. CDR1 and CDR2 from the germline V gene are SEHNR and FQNEAQ (reference sequence). With V trimmed by 4 bases and J by 2 bases, 11 bases remained unmatched. CDR3 region: CASSYVGTGVHPGANVLTF. The CDR3 DNA follows: TGTGCCAGCAGCTACGTAGGGACAGGGGTCCATCCTGGGGCCAACGTCCTGACTTTC.

The rearrangement links TRBV6-5 to TRBJ1-1; no clear D. CDR3 length: 12 residues. Trimming left V 5 bases short and J 8 bases short, with 12 bases between. CDR1 is MNHEY, CDR2 SVGAGI, per germline. The CDR3 DNA reads TGTGCCAGCAGTGCCCTGCTTGGGGAAGCTTTCTTT. Encoded protein: CASSALLGEAFF.

The chain joins TRBV6-1 to TRBJ2-1, with D perhaps given as TRBD1 or TRBD2 (6 bases each). Deletions cut 6 bases from V and 8 bases from J, with 14 bases between. This CDR3 comprises 13 residues. The germline V gene encodes CDR1 MNHNS and CDR2 SASEGT. The CDR3 here is CASSEGGTDEQFF. DNA of the CDR3: TGTGCCAGCAGCGAGGGGGGTACAGATGAGCAGTTCTTC.

In the case of this clone: This specimen includes other DNA sequences encoding the same CDR3. The rearrangement joins TRBV18 to TRBJ1-2; a weak D match, TRBD1 (6 bases). The CDR3 contains 13 residues. V lost 1 base and J 5 bases, leaving 8 bases between the germline ends. CDR1 KGHSH and CDR2 LQKENI come from the germline V gene. The CDR3 protein is CASSPQGGYGYTF. CDR3 DNA: TGTGCCAGCTCACCACAAGGGGGTTATGGCTACACCTTC.

The chain uses TRBV10-1 and TRBJ1-3, with 7 bases lining up with TRBD1. CDR1 and CDR2 from the germline V gene are WNHNN and SYGVQD (reference sequence). The CDR3 has 14 residues. With V trimmed by 6 bases and J by 1 base, 3 bases remained unmatched. CDR3 region: CASRTGKSGNTIYF. The CDR3 coding sequence is TGCGCCAGCAGGACAGGGAAATCTGGAAACACCATATATTTT.